The 13 T cell receptor beta chains reported below all come from one sample, sequenced in a study of T cell repertoires in cytomegalovirus infection. Their target antigens are unknown. Each CDR3 protein is one row after TCRdb ran MiXCR on the reads. The data contain around 900,000 distinct CDR3 sequences, approximately 31% of them singletons. Sequenced here: cultured CD8+ T cells from PBMCs, sampled from culture after CMV antigen stimulation. These receptors all come from a human donor in good health (CMV status not recorded). Some clones in this sample may be carry-over from other donors' samples.

This clonotype was found many times. The chain is built from TRBV6-1 and TRBJ2-2, with 7 bases that match TRBD2. This CDR3 contains 14 residues. Germline assignment: CDR1 MNHNS and CDR2 SASEGT. The trim removed 4 bases at V and 5 bases at J, leaving 4 bases unmatched. The chain's CDR3 is CASSASSGTGELFF. Written as DNA, the CDR3 is TGTGCCAGCAGTGCCTCTAGCGGAACCGGGGAGCTGTTTTTT.

This clonotype was counted ten times or more. The chain recombines TRBV5-5 with TRBJ2-7, with D perhaps TRBD2 (5 bases). CDR1 is SGHKS and CDR2 is YYEKEE in the germline V gene (reference sequence). V was cut by 2 bases and J by 6 bases, with 6 bases left in between. This CDR3 is built from 11 residues. CDR3 amino acids: CASSFRGEQYV. In nucleotides, the CDR3 is TGTGCCAGCAGCTTCCGGGGCGAGCAGTACGTC.

This clonotype was seen a few times. The chain joins TRBV6-5 to TRBJ2-3, with 12 bases matching TRBD1. V lost 8 bases, J lost 5 bases, and 5 bases stayed unmatched. The CDR3 extends over 14 amino acids. Germline V gives CDR1 MNHEY, CDR2 SVGAGI. The CDR3 DNA is TGTGCCAGCGCCGGGACAGGGGGCCTAGATACGCAGTATTTT. Translated, it gives CASAGTGGLDTQYF.

This clonotype was seen just once. An end of the junction does not agree with germline; a read error may underlie this. The V and J genes are TRBV12-3 or TRBV12-4 and TRBJ2-4; 9 bases map to TRBD1. The CDR3 sequence is 19 residues long. CDR3 residues: CANSNHLRQGGDSKNIQYF. As DNA, the CDR3 is TGTGCCAACAGTAATCATCTCCGACAGGGGGGTGATTCCAAAAACATTCAGTACTTC.

DNA of the CDR3: TGTGCCAGCAATAATTTAGGGCTATTCCTGGACACTGAAGCTTTCTTT. Translation gives CASNNLGLFLDTEAFF. The chain recombines TRBV11-2 with TRBJ1-1; D is undetermined. The CDR3 totals 16 residues. V lost 7 bases and J lost 3, with 21 bases in between. Germline V gene lookup returns CDR1 SGHAT and CDR2 FQNNGV.

This clonotype has a count of ten or more. V usage is TRBV7-2 and J usage is TRBJ2-2; D call uncertain. V lost 5 bases to trimming and J lost 0 bases, with 13 bases between them. Germline V gene lookup returns CDR1 SGHTA and CDR2 FQGNSA. The CDR3 sequence is 16 residues long. The CDR3 bases are TGTGCCAGCAGCAAACCGGGCTACTCGAACACCGGGGAGCTGTTTTTT. Protein: CASSKPGYSNTGELFF.

V usage is TRBV4-2 and J usage is TRBJ2-2; no clear D gene. In germline, CDR1 is LGHNA, CDR2 YNFKEQ. The germline V and J ends were trimmed by 1 base and 6 bases, with 12 bases remaining between them. CDR3 length: 15 residues. DNA of the CDR3: TGTGCCAGCAGCCAAGTCTATGGGAAAGCCGGGGAGCTGTTTTTT. Protein sequence: CASSQVYGKAGELFF.

This clonotype was seen more than once but under ten times. The chain carries TRBV6-5 and TRBJ2-3; 15 bases map to TRBD2. The CDR3 extends over 19 amino acids. Germline-derived CDR1 and CDR2 are MNHEY and SVGAGI. Trimming took 5 bases from V and 2 from J; bases not matched to a gene: 11. DNA for the CDR3: TGTGCCAGCAGTCGGGCCGGGACTAGCGGGGGGTGGCCCACAGATACGCAGTATTTT. Translation: CASSRAGTSGGWPTDTQYF.

The chain has TRBV10-3 and TRBJ2-7; D remains unclear. CDR3 size: 14 residues. Looked up from germline, CDR1 is ENHRY and CDR2 is SYGVKD. The V and J ends lost 3 bases and 0 bases respectively, with 9 bases between them. DNA of the CDR3: TGTGCCATCAGTGAAACGGGTAGCTCCTACGAGCAGTACTTC. As protein: CAISETGSSYEQYF.

A remark on this clonotype: A junction boundary mismatches the germline segment, possibly from a read error. This chain uses TRBV14 with TRBJ2-2; the D is unclear. This CDR3 comprises 18 residues. The germline CDR1 and CDR2 sequences are SGHDN and FVKESK. The CDR3 is CANSQIGRVELNTGELFF. Here the CDR3 DNA reads TGTGCCAACAGCCAAATCGGAAGGGTTGAGTTGAACACCGGGGAGCTGTTTTTT.

This clonotype occurred many times. The chain recombines TRBV7-3 with TRBJ2-2, with unresolved D. The germline V and J ends were trimmed by 0 bases and 1 base, with 3 bases remaining between them. This CDR3 has 14 residues. Looked up from germline, CDR1 is SGHTA and CDR2 is FQGTGA. DNA for the CDR3: TGTGCCAGCAGCTTAACGGAGAACACCGGGGAGCTGTTTTTT. Translating gives CASSLTENTGELFF. The full variable domain, with the rest looked up from reference TRBV7-3 and TRBJ2-2, is GAGVSQTPSNKVTEKGKYVELRCDPISGHTALYWYRQSLGQGPEFLIYFQGTGAADDSGLPNDRFFAVRPEGSVSTLKIQRTERGDSAVYLCASSLTENTGELFFGEGSRLTVL.

The chain couples TRBV29-1 to TRBJ2-7; 7 bases align to TRBD1. The J segment lost 1 base and the V segment lost 6 bases, leaving 6 bases of the junction unmatched. The germline gives CDR1 SQVTM, CDR2 ANQGSEA. The CDR3 totals 13 residues. CDR3 protein: CSVRTGFSYEQYF. The CDR3 DNA sequence: TGCAGCGTCAGGACAGGTTTTTCCTACGAGCAGTACTTC.

The J gene is TRBJ1-1, the V gene TRBV7-9; TRBD1 matches at 7 bases. V trimming: 6 bases; J trimming: 6 bases; junction bases outside the gene matches: 16. This CDR3 contains 16 residues. The germline gives CDR1 SEHNR, CDR2 FQNEAQ (reference sequence). The CDR3 sequence: CASSSDSGGVLSEAFF. The DNA of the CDR3 is TGTGCCAGCAGTTCAGACTCAGGGGGGGTTTTGTCTGAAGCTTTCTTT.